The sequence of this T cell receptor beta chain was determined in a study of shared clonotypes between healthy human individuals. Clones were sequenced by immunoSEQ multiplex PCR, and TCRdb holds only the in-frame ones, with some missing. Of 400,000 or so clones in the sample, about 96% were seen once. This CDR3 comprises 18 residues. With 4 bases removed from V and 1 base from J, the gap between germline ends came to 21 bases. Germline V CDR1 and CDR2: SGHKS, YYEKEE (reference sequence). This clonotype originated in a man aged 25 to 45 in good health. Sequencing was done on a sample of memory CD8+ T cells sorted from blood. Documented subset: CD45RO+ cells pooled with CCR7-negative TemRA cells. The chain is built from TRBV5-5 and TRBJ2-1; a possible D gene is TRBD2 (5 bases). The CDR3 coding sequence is TGTGCCAGCAGCCCGAGTCAGGAAGGGCGGAGGTCCTACAATGAGCAGTTCTTC. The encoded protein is CASSPSQEGRRSYNEQFF.